Presented here are 17 T cell receptor beta chains from one specimen sequenced in a study of T cell responses to AZD1222 COVID-19 vaccine. Assay: immunoSEQ multiplex PCR; the TCRdb copy retains only in-frame clones and omits some. The sample yields 130,000 to 150,000 clones, around 88% seen once. The specimen was peripheral blood, collected on day 0 of AZD1222 vaccination. The receptors derive from an adult in good health.

V gene TRBV7-3 combines with J gene TRBJ1-1, with D unclear. CDR3 length: 14 amino acids. V was clipped by 5 bases and J by 5 bases, with 15 bases between them. The germline V gene encodes CDR1 SGHTA and CDR2 FQGTGA. The CDR3 coding sequence is TGTGCCAGCAGCCCAACGTCCGACGTGACTGAAGCTTTCTTT. Translated, it gives CASSPTSDVTEAFF.

The V and J genes are TRBV3-1 (or the pseudogene TRBV3-2) and TRBJ1-5, with TRBD1 as a possible D gene (6 bases). Germline-derived CDR1 and CDR2 are LGHDT and YNNKEL (reference sequence). The CDR3 contains 17 residues. V was pared by 4 bases and J by 2 bases, with 18 bases between. CDR3 coding DNA: TGTGCCAGCAGCCGGGGACAAGGGGGACGGGGCAATCAGCCCCAGCATTTT. It translates to CASSRGQGGRGNQPQHF.

The chain carries TRBV6-5 and TRBJ1-1; D is ambiguous. V lost 2 bases to trimming and J lost 1 base, with 14 bases between them. The germline V gene encodes CDR1 MNHEY and CDR2 SVGAGI. This CDR3 spans 16 amino acids. CDR3 in DNA: TGTGCCAGCAGTTACGCCCTGTGGGCCGCGAACACTGAAGCTTTCTTT. Encoded protein: CASSYALWAANTEAFF.

This sequence joins TRBV11-2 and TRBJ2-3; TRBD1 agrees at 8 bases. The CDR3 totals 15 residues. Unmatched junction bases numbered 5, after V lost 5 bases and J lost 1 base. Germline V lookup: CDR1 SGHAT, CDR2 FQNNGV. CDR3: CASSSPTGGTDTQYF. The CDR3 nucleotides are TGTGCCAGCAGCAGCCCGACAGGGGGCACAGATACGCAGTATTTT.

This clone was detected a few times. The chain has TRBV7-2 and TRBJ1-4, with TRBD1 as a possible D gene (5 bases). The germline gives CDR1 SGHTA, CDR2 FQGNSA. The CDR3 length is 15 residues. The V gene lost 2 bases and the J gene lost 8 bases, with 15 bases spanning the gap. The CDR3, as DNA: TGTGCCAGCAGCTTAAGCGGGACCGGCGGAGAAAAACTGTTTTTT. This sequence encodes CASSLSGTGGEKLFF.

V usage is TRBV2 and J usage is TRBJ1-5; TRBD1 matches at 7 bases. The CDR3 length is 15 residues. Germline V lookup: CDR1 SNHLY, CDR2 FYNNEI. V lost 5 bases and J lost 0; bases outside the gene matches: 4. DNA of the CDR3: TGTGCCAGCAGTCCTGACAGGGTTAGCAATCAGCCCCAGCATTTT. Protein: CASSPDRVSNQPQHF.

This chain uses TRBV19 with TRBJ2-5; 14 nucleotides agree with TRBD2. Germline CDR1 and CDR2: LNHDA and SQIVND (reference sequence). Trimming took 6 bases from V and 1 from J; bases not matched to a gene: 1. The CDR3 covers 15 residues. The CDR3 DNA reads TGTGCCAGTAGCGGACTAGCGGGGGGCCAAGAGACCCAGTACTTC. It translates to CASSGLAGGQETQYF.

This sequence joins TRBV30 and TRBJ2-2; perhaps TRBD2 as D (6 bases). V was cut by 1 base and J by 7 bases, with 13 bases left in between. From germline, CDR1 is GTSNPN and CDR2 SVGIG (reference sequence). The CDR3 covers 14 residues. The CDR3 nucleotides are TGTGCCTGGAGTGCCCTACTGCGGGGCGGGGAGCTGTTTTTT. Amino acids: CAWSALLRGGELFF.

The CDR3 DNA reads TGTGCCTCCAAAAAGAGGGAGAACACTGAAGCTTTCTTT. Translating gives CASKKRENTEAFF. The V and J genes are TRBV19 and TRBJ1-1; unclear D gene. The germline V gene has CDR1 LNHDA and CDR2 SQIVND (reference sequence). Trimming stripped 11 bases from V and 1 base from J, with 14 bases between. The CDR3 covers 13 residues.

V is TRBV10-3 and J is TRBJ1-5; TRBD1 matches 8 bases. This CDR3 has 18 amino acids. J gave up 0 bases and V 3 bases, and 10 bases lay outside the gene matches. CDR1 is ENHRY and CDR2 is SYGVKD in the germline V gene. CDR3 sequence (DNA): TGTGCCATCAGTGACGGTACAGGGGGTTATCCTAGCAATCAGCCCCAGCATTTT. Its protein product is CAISDGTGGYPSNQPQHF.

V usage is TRBV5-4 and J usage is TRBJ1-4, with no clear D. Trimming removed 2 bases from V and 4 bases from J, with 12 bases in between. Germline V gene data show CDR1 as SGHNT and CDR2 as YYREEE (reference sequence). This CDR3 comprises 15 residues. For the CDR3, the DNA is TGTGCCAGCAGCTTAGATTTCCAGCATAATGAAAAACTGTTTTTT. Its protein is CASSLDFQHNEKLFF.

The rearrangement links TRBV12-5 to TRBJ1-5; D might be TRBD1 (5 bases). V was shortened by 7 bases and J by 2 bases, with 9 bases between the two germline ends. This CDR3 is 13 amino acids long. Germline V CDR1 and CDR2: LGHNT, FRNRAP. As DNA, the CDR3 is TGTGCTAGTGATCTCAGGGGCAATCAGCCCCAGCATTTT. Translated, it gives CASDLRGNQPQHF.

The chain recombines TRBV6-4 with TRBJ2-7, with TRBD2 matching over 7 bases. Unmatched junction bases numbered 7, after V lost 6 bases and J lost 2 bases. There are 14 residues in the CDR3. Per the germline V gene, CDR1 is MRHNA and CDR2 is SNTAGT. CDR3 coding DNA: TGTGCCAGCAGCGAGCGGGGCCACCCCTACGAGCAGTACTTC. Translated, it gives CASSERGHPYEQYF.

The chain couples TRBV18 to TRBJ2-1; 13 bases map to TRBD2. Germline-derived CDR1 and CDR2 are KGHSH and LQKENI. J gave up 0 bases and V 3 bases, and 8 bases lay outside the gene matches. There are 19 residues in the CDR3. CDR3 region: CASSPAGTSGVSSYNEQFF. The CDR3 region has the DNA TGTGCCAGCTCACCCGCCGGGACTAGCGGGGTTAGCTCCTACAATGAGCAGTTCTTC.

The chain employs TRBV19 and TRBJ2-1; maybe TRBD2 (6 bases). CDR1 and CDR2 from the germline V gene are LNHDA and SQIVND (reference sequence). This CDR3 has 15 residues. V dropped 3 bases and J dropped 1 base, with 10 bases sitting between them. The CDR3 DNA reads TGTGCCAGTAGTATCCCGGGACTGTCCTACAATGAGCAGTTCTTC. Residues: CASSIPGLSYNEQFF.

This chain uses TRBV3-1 (or the pseudogene TRBV3-2) with TRBJ2-2; the match to TRBD2 covers 8 bases. V trimming: 4 bases; J trimming: 1 base; junction bases outside the gene matches: 5. The CDR3 sequence is 16 residues long. CDR1 and CDR2 (germline): LGHDT, YNNKEL (reference sequence). CDR3 loop: CASSRYSGENTGELFF. DNA of the CDR3: TGTGCCAGCAGCCGTTATAGCGGGGAGAACACCGGGGAGCTGTTTTTT.

The J gene is TRBJ1-2, the V gene TRBV5-4, with D unresolved. The CDR3 sequence is 16 residues long. Germline CDR1 and CDR2: SGHNT and YYREEE (reference sequence). V was cut by 0 bases and J by 0 bases, with 12 bases left in between. In DNA form, the CDR3 reads TGTGCCAGCAGCTTGGGTAGCCCACTTTCTAACTATGGCTACACCTTC. Translation: CASSLGSPLSNYGYTF. The variable domain in full, completed from reference TRBV5-4 and TRBJ1-2, reads ETGVTQSPTHLIKTRGQQVTLRCSSQSGHNTVSWYQQALGQGPQFIFQYYREEENGRGNFPPRFSGLQFPNYSSELNVNALELDDSALYLCASSLGSPLSNYGYTFGSGTRLTVV.